This T cell receptor (beta chain) was profiled in a study of T cells in Graves' hyperthyroidism and ophthalmopathy. As for the study in general: Peripheral blood collection took place at initial diagnosis, before any treatment.

Overall study results and limits: For ophthalmopathy, model prediction preceded onset by a median about 6.4 months.

In this sample, this clonotype turned up many times. Its specificity is unknown. Between the trimmed V and J ends, which lost 5 bases and 0 bases, there was a span of 10 bases. Germline CDR1 SGHRS, CDR2 YFSETQ. The CDR3 is 14 residues long. Researchers took RNA transcripts and amplified the TCR beta CDR3 regions from them. The HTBI primer set drove a first-round RT-PCR of the TCR CDR3. TCRdb re-called the multiplex PCR reads through MiXCR, storing one row per CDR3 protein. The repertoire holds fewer than 700,000 distinct CDR3 sequences, 15% to 20% seen once, with less than 4.5% in the top ten. If no ophthalmopathy progression occurred within 18 months, Graves' hyperthyroidism was stable. The study enrolled patients aged 18 to 65 with newly diagnosed hyperthyroidism of under 2 months' duration.

The sequencing sample was made of blood. The sequence was collected from a woman between 25 and 40 years old with Graves' hyperthyroidism. This chain links TRBV5-1 with TRBJ2-3; the D gene is possibly TRBD2 (5 bases). CDR3 in DNA: TGCGCCAGCAGTGGAGGCGGAAGCACAGATACGCAGTATTTT. Translating it yields CASSGGGSTDTQYF.